This TCR beta chain was retrieved from a study of CD8 T cells in Susac syndrome. Study context: Patients with Susac syndrome were therapy-naive, taking corticosteroids, with some also receiving intravenous immunoglobulin, or taking intravenous immunoglobulin alone at the time their blood was drawn.

The study, taken as a whole, reports: Repertoires of Susac syndrome CD4+ T cells lacked clonal expansion.

Germline lookup yields CDR1 SGDLS and CDR2 YYNGEE. Deletions cut 0 bases from V and 7 bases from J, with 7 bases between. The CDR3 covers 13 residues. Details on this clonotype: What it recognizes is unknown.

Patients with Susac syndrome showed fulfilment of recently defined diagnostic criteria for definite or probable disease. Random hexamers were used to reverse transcribe the RNA input (0.5 to 1 ug). TCRdb used MiXCR to reprocess the immunoSEQ multiplex PCR reads, holding one entry per CDR3 protein. This sample yields 120,000 or so distinct CDR3 sequences, of which 96% are seen a single time; over 0.12% belongs to the top ten. The receptor's source is a human donor with Susac syndrome. What was sequenced was CD4+ T cells from PBMCs. This chain links TRBV9 with TRBJ2-2; D unresolved. CDR3 DNA: TGTGCCAGCAGCGTAGTCGCCGTCGGGGAGCTGTTTTTT. Translation gives CASSVVAVGELFF.